This T cell receptor (beta chain) is from a study of Ad26.COV2.S vaccination and SARS-CoV-2 variants. This CDR3 spans 17 amino acids. V lost 5 bases to trimming and J lost 3 bases; unmatched junction nucleotides: 10. The germline V gene encodes CDR1 MNHEY and CDR2 SMNVEV (reference sequence). Treatment given: approximately 18 received Ad26.COV2.S at low or high dose, single or two shots; five or six received placebo; per-sample allocation not given. The investigators took samples on day 63 after the first vaccine or placebo injection. The table came from immunoSEQ multiplex PCR; TCRdb's copy has only in-frame clones and leaves some out. The sample yields 410,000 or so clones, approximately 92% seen once.

The source is a person between 18 and 65 years old who received the Ad26.COV2.S COVID-19 vaccine or a placebo. Material: peripheral blood, obtained in a trial of Ad26.COV2.S vaccine versus placebo. The chain joins TRBV27 to TRBJ2-7; TRBD2 matches at 13 bases. CDR3 region: CASSPPTGLAGVYEQYF. As DNA, the CDR3 is TGTGCCAGCAGTCCCCCGACAGGACTAGCGGGAGTCTACGAGCAGTACTTC.